This entry concerns a single T cell receptor beta chain. This clonotype occurred a few times. This receptor's antigen is unknown. Qualities for individual bases were not recorded, and no much larger clone is one base off. The germline V gene yields SGHRS for CDR1 and YFSETQ for CDR2. The V end loses 4 bases and the J end loses 3 bases, and a stretch of 23 bases separates them. Counted from cysteine to phenylalanine, this CDR3 has 18 amino acids. Kept here is only the CDR3 DNA, which spans 54 bases and is read in frame from base 1. In light of the paper, this sample's time point label describes: patch test 2, 6 weeks after DPC sensitization. The sample's treatment or condition label, decoded: therapeutic diphenylcyclopropenone sensitization with weekly scalp DPC. Blood at each patch-test visit was drawn before the patch test was applied. To be eligible, patients had to be aged 18 to 70, diagnosed with alopecia and judged suitable for DPC therapy, while pregnant patients were excluded. Total RNA was isolated from unfractionated whole blood collected in Tempus Blood RNA tubes.

The sample belongs to a study of human T cells and chemical hapten exposure (dated by TCRdb to about 2021). Notes on the research overall: For sensitization, 2% DPC in acetone was applied to a roughly 2 cm by roughly 2 cm area of upper inner arm skin. Weekly therapeutic DPC doses were additionally applied to the scalp of patients throughout the roughly 25-week study period. Patch tests used Finn chambers with 0.01% DPC on the upper back, scored after 6 days by International Contact Dermatitis Research Group standards. The libraries were sequenced as a pool, and the TCR yield per sample differed mostly because of small variations in library volumes within the pool. In alopecia patients, the study followed how the peripheral blood TCR repertoire changed in vivo over primary and secondary sensitization to diphenylcyclopropenone (DPC), a hapten. Blood samples were taken from patients before sensitization (week 0) and then at 2, 6 and about 24 weeks after DPC sensitization. The mostly female patient cohort included alopecia areata with under or over 50% scalp involvement, alopecia totalis and alopecia universalis. About 28 alopecia patients gave blood for TCR sequencing at one to four time points (pre-sensitization, 2, 6 and 24 weeks).

Broad study findings and their caveats: Repeated subsampling changed both the strength of the expansion versus patch-test correlation and the threshold at which the correlation became significant. No change with DPC sensitization was found in the number of TCRs above 1 in 1000 frequency, and no evidence of global repertoire structure alterations was found. Significantly more large CDR3 similarity clusters were formed by expanded TCRs than by pre-sensitization or healthy control sets, consistent with antigen-driven responses. A positive correlation was found between the number of PT1 expanded TCRs and patch test score, with significance reached at thresholds 8, 16 and 32 but not 4. Because every patient had alopecia, a presumed autoimmune disease, the patients' immune response might differ from that of healthy individuals.

Library construction relied on RACE. The data were produced on a NextSeq 500. During library preparation, unique molecular identifiers were attached to individual cDNA molecules so that TCRs could be counted quantitatively and reproducibly. For every blood RNA sample, sequencing covered both the TCR alpha and TCR beta chains. The authors processed their data as follows. A median of around 96,000 TCRs per sample was observed, with a range of roughly 23,224 to 750,000. V, J and CDR3 annotation of the TCR reads was carried out using the Decombinator software suite. To make PS versus PT1 abundance plots, every sample was subsampled to the same number of TCRs (28,000). Expanded TCRs were defined as absent before sensitization and observed at least eight times at the 2-week time point. TCRdb reanalyzed the raw reads on its own, using fastp at Q25 for trimming and MiXCR for clone calling, and kept in-frame beta chains. Identical CDR3 proteins give one entry, which carries the most common genes and DNA. TCRdb's processing, not the authors' own work, is the source of the V and J calls. This sample comprises more than 110,000 distinct CDR3 sequences, about 12% of them detected only once. In total, the top ten clones hold approximately 1.3% of the sample.

This material consisted of whole blood, taken in connection with sensitization to the hapten diphenylcyclopropenone (DPC). Recombination joined TRBV5-1 with TRBJ2-4; tentative D gene TRBD1, with 8 bases matching. This clonotype originated in a woman aged 45-65 years with alopecia areata. Some clones in this sample may be carry-over from other donors' samples. The encoded CDR3 is CASSGGQGGIVGKNIQYF. The DNA is as follows: TGCGCCAGCAGCGGAGGACAGGGAGGGATAGTGGGCAAAAACATTCAGTACTTC.